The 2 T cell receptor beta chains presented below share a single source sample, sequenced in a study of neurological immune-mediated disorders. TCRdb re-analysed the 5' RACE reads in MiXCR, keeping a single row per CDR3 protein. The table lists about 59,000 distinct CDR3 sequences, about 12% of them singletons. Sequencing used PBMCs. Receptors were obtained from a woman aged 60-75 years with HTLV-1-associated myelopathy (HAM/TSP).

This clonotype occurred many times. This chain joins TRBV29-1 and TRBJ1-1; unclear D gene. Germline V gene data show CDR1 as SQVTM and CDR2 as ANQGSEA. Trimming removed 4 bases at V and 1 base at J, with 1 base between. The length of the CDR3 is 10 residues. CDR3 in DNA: TGCAGCGTTGCGAACACTGAAGCTTTCTTT. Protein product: CSVANTEAFF.

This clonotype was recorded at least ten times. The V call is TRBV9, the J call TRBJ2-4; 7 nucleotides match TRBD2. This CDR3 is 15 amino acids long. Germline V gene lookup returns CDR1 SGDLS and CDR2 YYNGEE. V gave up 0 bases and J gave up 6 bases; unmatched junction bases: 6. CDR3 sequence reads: CASSVAAGAGNIQYF. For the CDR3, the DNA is TGTGCCAGCAGCGTAGCGGCGGGAGCCGGAAACATTCAGTACTTC.